Each of the 32 T cell receptor beta chains below was sequenced from the same sample in a study of CD8 T cells in Susac syndrome. The RNA, roughly 0.45 to 1 ug, was put through reverse transcription using random hexamers. TCRdb fed the immunoSEQ multiplex PCR reads into MiXCR, producing one record per CDR3 protein. The sample yields around 50,000 distinct CDR3 sequences, more than 85% seen once. Input material: CD8+ T cells from PBMCs. The receptors shown here come from a human donor in good health.

The chain employs TRBV7-9 and TRBJ2-1; TRBD1 agrees at 9 bases. Losses at the gene ends were 0 bases for V and 8 bases for J; bases not matched to a gene: 5. The CDR3 loop spans 15 amino acids. Germline V lookup: CDR1 SEHNR, CDR2 FQNEAQ (reference sequence). The CDR3 DNA reads TGTGCCAGCAGCTTAGCACAGGGGGCCCTTTATGAGCAGTTCTTC. It yields the protein CASSLAQGALYEQFF. Full variable domain (missing parts from reference TRBV7-9 and TRBJ2-1): DTGVSQNPRHKITKRGQNVTFRCDPISEHNRLYWYRQTLGQGPEFLTYFQNEAQLEKSRLLSDRFSAERPKGSFSTLEIQRTEQGDSAMYLCASSLAQGALYEQFFGPGTRLTVL.

This clonotype was seen only once. The J gene is TRBJ1-3, the V gene TRBV4-3; the match to TRBD1 covers 7 bases. This CDR3 comprises 15 residues. The germline CDR1 and CDR2 sequences are LGHNA and YSLEER. The junction had 9 bases not matched to a gene; V was cut back by 4 bases and J by 6 bases. The CDR3 protein is CASSPKGDRINTIYF. The CDR3 DNA is TGCGCCAGCAGCCCCAAGGGGGACAGAATAAACACCATATATTTT.

The chain carries TRBV7-9 and TRBJ1-1, with 8 bases matching TRBD1. In germline, CDR1 is SEHNR, CDR2 FQNEAQ (reference sequence). V was clipped by 5 bases and J by 6 bases; unmatched bases: 8. The CDR3 is made up of 14 amino acids. The CDR3 loop reads CASSDGGTGPEAFF. The DNA for the CDR3 is TGTGCCAGCAGCGACGGGGGGACAGGTCCTGAAGCTTTCTTT.

This chain's CDR3 is CASSPQDWETQYF. CDR3 nucleotide sequence: TGTGCCAGCAGTCCACAGGATTGGGAGACCCAGTACTTC. The rearrangement links TRBV27 to TRBJ2-5, with a possible D match to TRBD1 (5 bases). The germline V gene encodes CDR1 MNHEY and CDR2 SMNVEV (reference sequence). This CDR3 has 13 amino acids. The V and J ends lost 5 bases and 5 bases respectively, with 12 bases between them.

Written as DNA, the CDR3 is TGCGCCAGCAGCTTGGGTACAGGGAATAGCAATCAGCCCCAGCATTTT. Translated: CASSLGTGNSNQPQHF. The chain is built from TRBV5-1 and TRBJ1-5; D may be TRBD1 (6 bases). Between the trimmed V and J ends, which lost 0 bases and 0 bases, there was a span of 10 bases. This CDR3 comprises 16 residues. Germline CDR1 reads SGHRS; CDR2 reads YFSETQ.

The rearrangement links TRBV29-1 to TRBJ1-2; D perhaps matches TRBD1 (5 bases). This CDR3 is 13 amino acids long. Trimming removed 3 bases from V and 5 bases from J, with 13 bases in between. CDR1 is SQVTM and CDR2 is ANQGSEA in the germline V gene. The DNA of the CDR3 is TGCAGCGTTGATTGGCAGGGAAATTATGGCTACACCTTC. Translating it yields CSVDWQGNYGYTF.

CDR3 residues: CASSLAGTGIKDGYTF. The CDR3 DNA follows: TGTGCCAGCAGCTTAGCGGGGACAGGGATAAAGGATGGCTACACCTTC. The chain uses TRBV7-9 and TRBJ1-2; 9 bases match TRBD1. V lost 0 bases and J lost 6; bases outside the gene matches: 8. CDR3 size: 16 residues. Germline CDR1 and CDR2: SEHNR and FQNEAQ (reference sequence).

The rearrangement uses TRBV6-5 and TRBJ2-2, with 8 bases that match TRBD1. Germline assignment: CDR1 MNHEY and CDR2 SVGAGI. With 0 bases clipped from V and 6 bases from J, the junction kept 3 bases outside the gene matches. The CDR3 contains 15 residues. The DNA for the CDR3 is TGTGCCAGCAGTTACTCAACAGGGGGATCCGGGGAGCTGTTTTTT. As protein: CASSYSTGGSGELFF.

This chain links TRBV6-5 with TRBJ2-1, with D tentatively TRBD1 (6 bases). V dropped 3 bases and J dropped 12 bases, with 21 bases sitting between them. CDR1 and CDR2 (germline): MNHEY, SVGAGI. The CDR3 sequence is 15 residues long. CDR3 loop: CASSYRLAPIGGQFF. CDR3 in DNA: TGTGCCAGCAGTTATAGGCTAGCTCCAATAGGGGGGCAGTTCTTC.

The rearrangement uses TRBV11-1 and TRBJ2-5, with 8 bases aligning to TRBD1. J lost 4 bases, V lost 2 bases, and 15 bases had no gene match. CDR3 length: 18 amino acids. Per the germline V gene, CDR1 is SGHAT and CDR2 is FQDESV (reference sequence). The CDR3 nucleotides are TGTGCCAGCAGCTTACGGTTCGGCGGACAGGGAGGATCAGAGACCCAGTACTTC. It encodes CASSLRFGGQGGSETQYF.

The CDR3 loop reads CASSLVPNEQFF. The CDR3, as DNA: TGTGCCAGCAGTTTAGTCCCCAATGAGCAGTTCTTC. The rearrangement uses TRBV27 and TRBJ2-1; no clear D gene. The CDR3 has 12 amino acids. V lost 2 bases to trimming and J lost 6 bases, with 5 bases between them. Germline assignment: CDR1 MNHEY and CDR2 SMNVEV (reference sequence).

The chain is built from TRBV29-1 and TRBJ2-7; no definite D call. The germline V gene has CDR1 SQVTM and CDR2 ANQGSEA. This CDR3 is built from 12 residues. Trimming took off 2 bases at V and 2 bases at J, with 7 bases between the two ends. CDR3 loop: CSVERQPYEQYF. CDR3 DNA: TGCAGCGTTGAACGGCAGCCCTACGAGCAGTACTTC.

The chain joins TRBV19 to TRBJ1-1; 7 bases align to TRBD1. Germline assignment: CDR1 LNHDA and CDR2 SQIVND (reference sequence). After removal of 5 bases from V and 4 bases from J, the junction contained 7 bases not matched to a gene. This CDR3 is 14 amino acids long. The CDR3 DNA reads TGTGCCAGTAGTCCCCGACAGGGAGGCACTGAAGCTTTCTTT. Its protein product is CASSPRQGGTEAFF.

This clonotype was counted once. This CDR3 reads CASSALGGPQETQYF. Here the CDR3 DNA reads TGTGCCAGCAGCGCTTTGGGGGGCCCACAAGAGACCCAGTACTTC. The V and J genes are TRBV9 and TRBJ2-5; D may be TRBD1 or TRBD2 (6 bases each). Trimming removed 3 bases at V and 2 bases at J, with 14 bases between. Germline CDR1 SGDLS, CDR2 YYNGEE. CDR3 length: 15 amino acids.

The chain combines TRBV29-1 with TRBJ2-1; D uncertain. The length of the CDR3 is 14 residues. Per the germline V gene, CDR1 is SQVTM and CDR2 is ANQGSEA. V shed 5 bases and J shed 0 bases, with 11 bases lying between them. The CDR3 spells CSVYFESSYNEQFF. For the CDR3, the DNA is TGCAGCGTTTATTTCGAGAGCTCCTACAATGAGCAGTTCTTC.

The J gene is TRBJ2-7, the V gene TRBV7-2; a possible D gene is TRBD2 (6 bases). Trimming removed 5 bases from V and 2 bases from J, with 13 bases in between. Germline CDR1 reads SGHTA; CDR2 reads FQGNSA. This CDR3 comprises 14 residues. The CDR3: CASSLREFTYEQYF. The CDR3 DNA follows: TGTGCCAGCAGCCTACGGGAGTTTACCTACGAGCAGTACTTC. The full variable domain, completed using reference TRBV7-2 and TRBJ2-7, is GAGVSQSPSNKVTEKGKDVELRCDPISGHTALYWYRQSLGQGLEFLIYFQGNSAPDKSGLPSDRFSAERTGGSVSTLTIQRTQQEDSAVYLCASSLREFTYEQYFGPGTRLTVT.

The J gene is TRBJ1-1, the V gene TRBV20-1; D is ambiguous. V lost 5 bases and J 3 bases, leaving 10 bases between the germline ends. The CDR3 totals 12 residues. Per the germline V gene, CDR1 is DFQATT and CDR2 is SNEGSKA (reference sequence). The DNA of the CDR3 is TGCAGTGCTCCGGGTGGGCACACTGAAGCTTTCTTT. Protein product: CSAPGGHTEAFF.

The chain carries TRBV29-1 and TRBJ2-5; 10 nucleotides align to TRBD2. This CDR3 spans 16 amino acids. J lost 5 bases, V lost 0 bases, and 9 bases had no gene match. Germline CDR1 is SQVTM and CDR2 is ANQGSEA. The CDR3 region is CSVEDPQRGGEETQYF. The CDR3 DNA is TGCAGCGTTGAAGATCCCCAGCGGGGGGGCGAGGAGACCCAGTACTTC.

The chain has TRBV10-3 and TRBJ2-7, with 7 nucleotides matching TRBD1. Germline trimming cut 9 bases from V and 2 bases from J; bases unmatched to any gene: 7. Germline V gene data show CDR1 as ENHRY and CDR2 as SYGVKD. This CDR3 region has 13 residues. The CDR3 coding sequence is TGTGCCATAGGGACAGCCGGACCCTACGAGCAGTACTTC. It specifies CAIGTAGPYEQYF.

V and J are TRBV29-1 and TRBJ2-1; D remains ambiguous. Trimming removed 7 bases at V and 0 bases at J, with 10 bases between. The CDR3 covers 13 residues. CDR1 and CDR2 (germline): SQVTM, ANQGSEA. CDR3 in DNA: TGCAGCGCGACCCCTGGCTCCTACAATGAGCAGTTCTTC. Translated, it gives CSATPGSYNEQFF.

In its sample, this clonotype was seen once. This chain joins TRBV28 and TRBJ2-2; D not resolved. CDR1 is MDHEN and CDR2 is SYDVKM in the germline V gene. CDR3 length: 13 residues. V lost 5 bases, J lost 3 bases, and 7 bases lay in between. CDR3 in amino acids: CASSIRDTGELFF. CDR3 sequence (DNA): TGTGCCAGCAGTATAAGGGACACCGGGGAGCTGTTTTTT.

The chain links TRBV4-1 to TRBJ1-4, with a weak D call TRBD1 (6 bases). Germline V gene lookup returns CDR1 MGHRA and CDR2 YSYEKL. The CDR3 contains 15 residues. V was cut by 2 bases and J by 7 bases, with 14 bases left in between. In DNA form, the CDR3 reads TGCGCCAGCAGCCAATCGGATTTAGGGGGTGAAAAACTGTTTTTT. This translates into CASSQSDLGGEKLFF.

In regard to this clonotype: The junction and the germline gene differ at one end; a read error may be behind it. This chain links TRBV29-1 with TRBJ2-1; 7 bases are a match to TRBD2. Germline CDR1 SQVTM, CDR2 ANQGSEA. The CDR3 totals 13 residues. This chain's CDR3 is CSFDWGEGPEQFF. DNA for the CDR3: TGCAGCTTTGACTGGGGGGAGGGCCCCGAGCAGTTCTTC.

The chain recombines TRBV6-2 or TRBV6-3 with TRBJ2-1; D tentatively fits TRBD1 or TRBD2 (5 bases each). Germline CDR1 MNHEY, CDR2 SVGEGT. V shed 3 bases and J shed 4 bases, with 16 bases lying between them. CDR3 size: 16 residues. The CDR3 loop is CASSYDVQRGYNEQFF. The CDR3 bases are TGTGCCAGCAGTTATGATGTACAGAGGGGATACAATGAGCAGTTCTTC.

This clonotype was seen a single time. The chain carries TRBV6-5 and TRBJ2-5; D ambiguous. This CDR3 has 14 residues. Germline assignment: CDR1 MNHEY and CDR2 SVGAGI. Trimming pared 2 bases from V and 2 bases from J, leaving 9 bases between. CDR3 region: CASSYNPYQETQYF. In DNA, the CDR3 is TGTGCCAGCAGTTACAATCCGTATCAAGAGACCCAGTACTTC.

J is TRBJ2-5 and V is TRBV7-9; TRBD2 aligns across 8 bases. The V segment lost 5 bases and the J segment 10 bases; nucleotides outside the gene matches: 12. Germline V gives CDR1 SEHNR, CDR2 FQNEAQ (reference sequence). CDR3 size: 14 residues. CDR3 bases: TGTGCCAGCAGCCTGAGCGGGAGCCCACAGGGCCAGTACTTC. It codes for CASSLSGSPQGQYF.

Written as DNA, the CDR3 is TGTGCCAGCAGCCCCGTTGGGCCCCTGAACACTGAAGCTTTCTTT. Translation: CASSPVGPLNTEAFF. This chain uses TRBV9 with TRBJ1-1; D ambiguous. The CDR3 runs 15 residues. Germline V lookup: CDR1 SGDLS, CDR2 YYNGEE. V shed 4 bases and J shed 0 bases, with 13 bases lying between them.

This chain links TRBV30 with TRBJ2-2; D is undetermined. With 2 bases removed from V and 3 bases from J, the gap between germline ends came to 10 bases. The CDR3 is 14 amino acids. The germline CDR1 and CDR2 sequences are GTSNPN and SVGIG (reference sequence). The CDR3: CAWSLLTYTGELFF. The CDR3 DNA reads as TGTGCCTGGAGTTTGCTTACTTACACCGGGGAGCTGTTTTTT.

The chain recombines TRBV7-9 with TRBJ1-5; D is uncertain. This CDR3 spans 15 amino acids. Germline V gives CDR1 SEHNR, CDR2 FQNEAQ (reference sequence). Trimming removed 1 base from V and 9 bases from J, with 16 bases in between. In nucleotides, the CDR3 is TGTGCCAGCAGCTTAGAGACTGAACCCTATCGGCCCCAGCATTTT. Encoded protein: CASSLETEPYRPQHF.

This chain links TRBV2 with TRBJ2-1; D gene ambiguous. This CDR3 is built from 13 residues. From germline, CDR1 is SNHLY and CDR2 FYNNEI. V shed 2 bases and J shed 12 bases, with 14 bases lying between them. The CDR3 bases are TGTGCCAGCAGTGAACTGGACGAAAGGCCGCAGTTCTTC. It specifies CASSELDERPQFF.

The gene calls are TRBV13 and TRBJ2-7; D is perhaps TRBD1 (8 bases). The CDR3 is made up of 16 amino acids. CDR1 is PRHDT and CDR2 is FYEKMQ in the germline V gene (reference sequence). V dropped 5 bases and J dropped 0 bases, with 17 bases sitting between them. The chain's CDR3 is CASSETTGGDSYEQYF. The CDR3, as DNA: TGTGCCAGCAGCGAGACCACAGGGGGGGACTCCTACGAGCAGTACTTC.

The chain couples TRBV11-2 to TRBJ2-3, with D hard to call. V was clipped by 1 base and J by 3 bases, with 8 bases between them. This CDR3 comprises 14 residues. Looked up from germline, CDR1 is SGHAT and CDR2 is FQNNGV. The CDR3 protein is CASSLVVPTDTQYF. CDR3 DNA sequence: TGTGCCAGCAGCTTAGTAGTCCCGACAGATACGCAGTATTTT.